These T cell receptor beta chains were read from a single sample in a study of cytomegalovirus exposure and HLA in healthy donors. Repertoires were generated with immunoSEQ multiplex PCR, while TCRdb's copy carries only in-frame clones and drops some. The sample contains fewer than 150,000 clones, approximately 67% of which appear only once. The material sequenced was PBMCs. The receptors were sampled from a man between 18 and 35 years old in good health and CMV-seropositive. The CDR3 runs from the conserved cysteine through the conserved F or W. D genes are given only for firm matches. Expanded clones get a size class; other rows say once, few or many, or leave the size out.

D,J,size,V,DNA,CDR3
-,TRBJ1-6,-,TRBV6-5,TGTGCCAGCAGTTACAAAGGGAGCCTGGGGTCACCCCTCCACTTT,CASSYKGSLGSPLHF
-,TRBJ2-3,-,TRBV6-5,TGTGCCAGCAGTTACTCGAGTGCAGATACGCAGTATTTT,CASSYSSADTQYF
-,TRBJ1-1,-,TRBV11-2,TGTGCCAGCAGCTTATCGGGAACTCAGAACGGTTTCTTT,CASSLSGTQNGFF
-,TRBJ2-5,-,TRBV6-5,TGTGCCAGCACCTCCCCGGGGGAGACCCAGTACTTC,CASTSPGETQYF
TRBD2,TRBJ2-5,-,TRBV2,TGTGCCAGCCTAAGAGCGGGGGGGCAAGAGACCCAGTACTTC,CASLRAGGQETQYF
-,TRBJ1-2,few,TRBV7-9,TGTGCCAGCAGCTTAACTCCAGGGAACTATGGCTACACCTTC,CASSLTPGNYGYTF
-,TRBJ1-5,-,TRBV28,TGTGCCAGCAGTTTCCCAGGGGAACAGGGTCAGCCCCAGCATTTT,CASSFPGEQGQPQHF
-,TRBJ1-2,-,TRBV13,TGTGCCAGCAGCCTATCAATGGGGGGATCCAACTATGGCTACACCTTC,CASSLSMGGSNYGYTF
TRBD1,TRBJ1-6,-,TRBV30,TGTGCCTGGAGTGTTACGGACAGGGACAATTCACCCCTCCACTTT,CAWSVTDRDNSPLHF
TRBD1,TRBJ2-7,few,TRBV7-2,TGTGCCAGCAGCGCCCGGACAGGGGACTACGAGCAGTACTTC,CASSARTGDYEQYF
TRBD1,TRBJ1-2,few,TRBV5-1,TGCGCCAGCAGCCCCGGACAGGGCGTTGATGGCTACACCTTC,CASSPGQGVDGYTF
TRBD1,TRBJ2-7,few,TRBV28,TGTGCCAGCAGCCGGTGGGACAGTCAAACCTACGAGCAGTACTTC,CASSRWDSQTYEQYF
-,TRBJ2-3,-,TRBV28,TGTGCCAGCAGTCCGATGTGGCTGTTTACGCAGTATTTT,CASSPMWLFTQYF
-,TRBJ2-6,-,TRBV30,TGTGCCTGGAATGCCCACAGGGCTGGGGCCAACGTCCTGACTTTC,CAWNAHRAGANVLTF
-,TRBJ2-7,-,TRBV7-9,TGTGCCAGCAGCTTAACCTCGGACAGCTACGAGCAGTACTTC,CASSLTSDSYEQYF